This T cell receptor beta chain derives from a study of T cells in Graves' hyperthyroidism and ophthalmopathy. At the level of the study: Blood was drawn when the patient was first diagnosed and still untreated.

RNA transcripts provided the source from which TCR beta CDR3 regions were amplified. First-round RT-PCR targeting the TCR CDR3 was performed with the HTBI primer set. TCRdb reanalysed the multiplex PCR reads using MiXCR and keeps one entry per CDR3 protein. Of 200,000 to 250,000 distinct CDR3 sequences in the sample, about a sixth were seen once. Overall study findings and caveats: Most thyroid clonotypes that were expanded above 0.001 also turned up in blood.

Note on this clonotype: Its specificity is unknown.

Clinicians diagnosed patients from clinical symptoms, serum thyroxine and TRAb, thyroid ultrasound and orbital computed tomography. CDR1 SEHNR and CDR2 FQNEAQ come from the germline V gene (reference sequence). V was clipped by 3 bases and J by 8 bases, with 13 bases between them. The CDR3 runs to 13 residues. This TCR derives from a woman aged 18 to 35 with Graves' ophthalmopathy. The specimen sequenced was blood. The chain carries TRBV7-9 and TRBJ1-2; D possibly corresponds to TRBD1 (5 bases). This CDR3 is CASSFQGGGGYTF. As DNA, the CDR3 is TGTGCCAGCAGCTTCCAGGGTGGGGGAGGCTACACCTTC.